One T cell receptor (beta chain) is described in this entry. This clonotype was observed at least ten times. Its antigen remains undetermined. No clone much larger than this one lies a single base away; base qualities are absent. Per the germline V gene, LGHNA is the CDR1 and YNFKEQ is the CDR2. The CDR3 sequence holds 21 residues, the cysteine and phenylalanine included. CDR3 DNA only is kept here, 63 bases in frame from base 1. Ends trimmed: V by 1 base, J by 1 base; bases unmatched to a gene: 14. Library construction relied on 5' RACE. TCRdb lists the instrument as NextSeq 500. To allow correction of PCR and sequencing errors, the TCR library protocol tagged every TCR cDNA molecule with a unique molecular identifier. In the original analysis: Decombinator tools were used for TCR identification, UMI-based error correction and CDR3 extraction. Expanded TCRs were defined as those above a frequency of 2 per 1,000, corresponding to the top 1% of the tumor frequency distribution. Each repertoire was subsampled 100 times to 5,000 TCRs, after which Renyi diversity was computed with the R vegan package. CDR3 similarity networks were constructed using string-kernel similarity of amino acid triplets, with links drawn between CDR3s whose pairwise similarity was above 0.82. The raw public reads went through TCRdb reprocessing: fastp at Q25, MiXCR clone calling, in-frame beta chains kept. CDR3 protein duplicates are merged, each entry listing the most common genes and DNA. TCRdb, not the authors, supplied the V and J calls. The sample yields over 90,000 distinct CDR3 sequences; over 8.5% were counted once. About 7% of the sample rests with the top ten.

The record originates from a study of spatial heterogeneity in lung cancer (dated by TCRdb to 2018 to 2020). A note on the overall study: More beta-chain than alpha-chain transcripts were consistently detected, likely reflecting higher beta-chain transcript abundance. In the raw uncorrected reads, each unique combination of TCR and UMI appeared on average more than ten times. In non-small cell lung cancer, the study made a quantitative comparison of TCR alpha and beta repertoires among multiple tumor regions, matched nontumor lung and blood. Nonsynonymous mutation counts, determined by whole-exome sequencing of tumor tissue, were related to TCR repertoire features. Both alpha and beta chains were TCR-sequenced in about 240 tumor regions, approximately 64 matched nontumor lung samples and approximately 50 PBMC samples obtained at surgery.

Points the paper makes about the study in general: Confirming at a functional level the hypothesis that regional TCRs recognize regional mutations was considered to require additional single-cell paired TCR alpha and beta sequencing. Ubiquitous expanded tumor TCRs were found in blood more often at tumor resection than at routine follow-up.

Reading the label with the study, this specimen's time point is: sample taken at primary tumor resection. For TCR sequencing, whole RNA was extracted from tumor and nontumor lung tissue, or from cryopreserved PBMC samples, and no cell sorting was done. Samples were obtained from about 69 patients with early-stage, untreated non-small cell lung cancer from the lung TRACERx cohort. A patient was chosen for TCR sequencing only when enough RNA was available from at least two tumor regions. The clonotype comes from a male donor with early-stage non-small cell lung cancer. Sequencing was performed on PBMCs, taken at surgery. The receptor chain draws on TRBV4-2 and TRBJ2-3; TRBD2 lines up with 13 middle nucleotides. The nucleotide sequence is TGTGCCAGCAGCCAAGGTCTTACTAGCGGGAGGGCCCCAAGCCGCACAGATACGCAGTATTTT. The translation is CASSQGLTSGRAPSRTDTQYF.